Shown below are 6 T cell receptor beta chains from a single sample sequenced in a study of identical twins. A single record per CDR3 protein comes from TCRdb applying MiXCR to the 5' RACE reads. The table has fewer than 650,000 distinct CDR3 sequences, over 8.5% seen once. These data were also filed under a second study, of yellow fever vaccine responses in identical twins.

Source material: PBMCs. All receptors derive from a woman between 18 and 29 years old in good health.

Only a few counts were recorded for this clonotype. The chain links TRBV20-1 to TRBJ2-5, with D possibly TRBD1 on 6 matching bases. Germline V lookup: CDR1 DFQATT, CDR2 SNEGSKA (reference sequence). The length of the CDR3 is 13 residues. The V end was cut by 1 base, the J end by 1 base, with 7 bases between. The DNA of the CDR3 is TGCAGTGCTAGAGGACAGGTCCAAGAGACCCAGTACTTC. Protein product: CSARGQVQETQYF.

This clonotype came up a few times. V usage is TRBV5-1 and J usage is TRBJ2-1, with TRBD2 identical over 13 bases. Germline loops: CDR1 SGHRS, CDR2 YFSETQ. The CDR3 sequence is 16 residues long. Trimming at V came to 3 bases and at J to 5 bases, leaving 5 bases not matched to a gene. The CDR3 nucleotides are TGCGCCAGCAGCTCAGGGACTAGCGGGGCCCACAATGAGCAGTTCTTC. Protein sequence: CASSSGTSGAHNEQFF.

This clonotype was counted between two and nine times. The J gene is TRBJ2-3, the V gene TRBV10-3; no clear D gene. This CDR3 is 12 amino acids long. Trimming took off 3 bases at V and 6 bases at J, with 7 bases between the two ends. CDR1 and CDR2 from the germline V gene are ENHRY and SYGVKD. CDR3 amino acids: CAISEVGDTQYF. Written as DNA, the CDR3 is TGTGCCATCAGTGAAGTAGGGGATACGCAGTATTTT.

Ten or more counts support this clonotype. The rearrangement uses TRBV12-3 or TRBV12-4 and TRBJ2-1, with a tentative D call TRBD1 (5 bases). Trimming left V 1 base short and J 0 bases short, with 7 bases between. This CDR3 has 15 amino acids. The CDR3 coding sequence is TGTGCCAGCAGTTTAGGACAGCGCTCCTACAATGAGCAGTTCTTC. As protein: CASSLGQRSYNEQFF.

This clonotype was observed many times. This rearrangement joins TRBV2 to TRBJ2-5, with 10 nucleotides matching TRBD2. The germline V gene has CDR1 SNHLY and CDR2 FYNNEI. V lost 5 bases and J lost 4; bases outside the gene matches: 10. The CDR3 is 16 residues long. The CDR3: CASSLGLAGAGETQYF. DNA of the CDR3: TGTGCCAGCAGTTTGGGGCTAGCGGGAGCGGGAGAGACCCAGTACTTC. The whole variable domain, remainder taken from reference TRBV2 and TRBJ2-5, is EPEVTQTPSHQVTQMGQEVILRCVPISNHLYFYWYRQILGQKVEFLVSFYNNEISEKSEIFDDQFSVERPDGSNFTLKIRSTKLEDSAMYFCASSLGLAGAGETQYFGPGTRLLVL.

CDR3 nucleotide sequence: TGCGCCAGCAGCCAATTTTGGACAGTTGATCAGCCCCAGCATTTT. Residues: CASSQFWTVDQPQHF. V and J are TRBV4-3 and TRBJ1-5; the D gene is possibly TRBD1 (6 bases). This CDR3 has 15 residues. V dropped 2 bases and J dropped 5 bases, with 13 bases sitting between them. The germline V gene encodes CDR1 LGHNA and CDR2 YSLEER.